This T cell receptor (beta chain) was profiled in a study of beta chain features in type 1 diabetes. There are many counts of this clone. Sorted CD4+ subsets: naive, central memory, regulatory, stem cell-like memory (CD45RO/CCR7/CD25/CD127/CD95/CD27 panel). CDR3 length equals 14 residues. Trimming cost V 1 base and J 6 bases, with 11 bases left between them. In germline, CDR1 is SGHNT, CDR2 YYREEE (reference sequence). Of the isolated RNA, all was reverse transcribed, and so the sequenced material was expressed TCRB transcripts. Here immunoSEQ multiplex PCR was the method, and the copy in TCRdb shows in-frame clones only, minus some. The sample has around 320,000 clones, approximately 14% seen once.

This clonotype was obtained from a man aged 30 to 45 in good health. This rearrangement joins TRBV5-4 to TRBJ2-1; unclear D gene. Source material: central memory CD4+ T cells from blood. This CDR3 is CASSLLGIGNEQFF. As DNA, the CDR3 is TGTGCCAGCAGCTTGTTGGGAATAGGCAATGAGCAGTTCTTC.